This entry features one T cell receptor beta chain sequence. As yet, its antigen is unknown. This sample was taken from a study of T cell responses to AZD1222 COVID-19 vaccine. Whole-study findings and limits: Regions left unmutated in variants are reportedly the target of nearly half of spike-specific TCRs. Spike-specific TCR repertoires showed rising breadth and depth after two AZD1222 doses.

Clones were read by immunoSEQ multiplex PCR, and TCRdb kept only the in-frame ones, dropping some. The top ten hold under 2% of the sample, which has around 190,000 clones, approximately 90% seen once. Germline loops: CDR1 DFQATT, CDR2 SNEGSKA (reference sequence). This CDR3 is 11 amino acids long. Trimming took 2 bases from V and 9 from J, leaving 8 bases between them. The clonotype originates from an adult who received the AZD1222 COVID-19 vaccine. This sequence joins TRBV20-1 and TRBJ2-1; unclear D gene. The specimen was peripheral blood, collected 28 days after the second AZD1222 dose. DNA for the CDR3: TGCAGTGCTAGATTACAGTTTGAGCAGTTCTTC. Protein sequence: CSARLQFEQFF.